Each of the 26 T cell receptor beta chains below was sequenced from the same sample in a study of T cells in Graves' hyperthyroidism and ophthalmopathy. Amplified TCR beta CDR3 regions derived from RNA transcripts. A first-round RT-PCR of the TCR CDR3 used the HTBI primer set. In TCRdb, the multiplex PCR reads were re-called with MiXCR into one record per CDR3 protein. The table records roughly 500,000 distinct CDR3 sequences, around 43% of them present only once. Sequencing was done on a sample of peripheral blood or thyroid tissue (not recorded which). The source is an adult woman with Graves' disease, either hyperthyroidism or ophthalmopathy (not recorded which).

This clonotype has ten or more counts. The V and J genes are TRBV5-1 and TRBJ1-2; D not certain. Trimming removed 0 bases at V and 0 bases at J, with 12 bases between. The CDR3 is made up of 16 amino acids. Per the germline V gene, CDR1 is SGHRS and CDR2 is YFSETQ. The CDR3 is CASSLANWGANYGYTF. The CDR3 DNA follows: TGCGCCAGCAGCTTGGCCAACTGGGGTGCTAACTATGGCTACACCTTC.

V gene TRBV28 combines with J gene TRBJ1-1; maybe TRBD1 (6 bases). Germline lookup yields CDR1 MDHEN and CDR2 SYDVKM. This CDR3 spans 12 amino acids. V was pared by 6 bases and J by 6 bases, with 11 bases between. The CDR3 DNA sequence: TGTGCCAGCAGAACACGGACAGCTGAAGCTTTCTTT. It yields the protein CASRTRTAEAFF.

This clonotype occurred many times. The J gene is TRBJ1-2, the V gene TRBV7-3; 8 bases fit TRBD1. CDR1 is SGHTA, CDR2 FQGTGA, per germline. There are 14 residues in the CDR3. V trimming: 5 bases; J trimming: 7 bases; junction bases outside the gene matches: 9. The CDR3 DNA reads as TGTGCCAGCAGCCCGACCGGGACAGGTCTTGGCTACACCTTC. Encoded protein: CASSPTGTGLGYTF.

The J gene is TRBJ1-1, the V gene TRBV20-1, with 9 bases that match TRBD1. With 6 bases clipped from V and 5 bases from J, the junction kept 7 bases outside the gene matches. This CDR3 contains 13 residues. The germline gives CDR1 DFQATT, CDR2 SNEGSKA (reference sequence). The CDR3 nucleotides read TGCAGTGCCACGGACAGGGGTGGAACTGAAGCTTTCTTT. Protein sequence: CSATDRGGTEAFF.

The sample holds a few counts of this clonotype. Being one base from a much bigger clone, this may be a read error. The CDR3 loop is CASSLFPGMETQYF. The DNA of the CDR3 is TGTGCCAGCAGCTTATTCCCCGGGATGGAGACCCAGTACTTC. The chain employs TRBV7-9 and TRBJ2-5; tentatively, D is TRBD2 (5 bases). Trimming pared 2 bases from V and 5 bases from J, leaving 12 bases between. Per germline, CDR1 SEHNR and CDR2 FQNEAQ (reference sequence). This CDR3 is 14 amino acids long.

This clonotype was recorded many times. The genes are TRBV5-6 and TRBJ2-2; 7 bases line up with TRBD2. J was trimmed by 4 bases and V by 2 bases; bases with no gene match: 5. From germline, CDR1 is SGHDT and CDR2 YYEEEE. There are 15 residues in the CDR3. For the CDR3, the DNA is TGTGCCAGCAGCTTTCGGGAGGTCGGCACCGGGGAGCTGTTTTTT. It codes for CASSFREVGTGELFF.

This clonotype was recorded at least ten times. The J gene is TRBJ1-1, the V gene TRBV20-1, with 9 bases fitting TRBD1. The V segment lost 1 base and the J segment 0 bases; nucleotides outside the gene matches: 12. Germline loops: CDR1 DFQATT, CDR2 SNEGSKA (reference sequence). The length of the CDR3 is 18 residues. CDR3 in DNA: TGCAGTGCTAGAGTCTTGGACAGGGGATTATTGTTGAACACTGAAGCTTTCTTT. This sequence encodes CSARVLDRGLLLNTEAFF.

The table lists this clonotype with a few counts. This may be a read error, as it is one base from a much larger clone. The chain links TRBV2 to TRBJ1-6; D unresolved. Germline values: CDR1 SNHLY, CDR2 FYNNEI. V was shortened by 3 bases and J by 11 bases, with 8 bases between the two germline ends. The CDR3 is made up of 12 amino acids. For the CDR3, the DNA is TGTGCCAGCAGTGATGATGCCCCACCCCTCCACTTT. This gives the protein CASSDDAPPLHF.

This clonotype was counted many times. This chain joins TRBV13 and TRBJ1-5, with 7 bases identical to TRBD1. This CDR3 has 16 residues. Trimming took 2 bases from V and 6 from J; bases not matched to a gene: 10. Germline-derived CDR1 and CDR2 are PRHDT and FYEKMQ (reference sequence). The CDR3 reads CASSLNEGGAGQPQHF. The CDR3, as DNA: TGTGCCAGCAGCTTAAATGAAGGGGGCGCCGGTCAGCCCCAGCATTTT.

This clonotype showed up just a few times. The chain uses TRBV6-6 and TRBJ1-5; D is undetermined. From germline, CDR1 is MNHNY and CDR2 SVGAGI (reference sequence). V was pared by 6 bases and J by 8 bases, with 20 bases between. The CDR3 extends over 15 amino acids. For the CDR3, the DNA is TGTGCCAGCAGGGAACGTGGTACTGGTAGCAAGCCCCAGCATTTT. It encodes CASRERGTGSKPQHF.

The J gene is TRBJ2-7, the V gene TRBV5-1; D may be TRBD2 (5 bases). This CDR3 has 14 residues. The V gene's germline CDR1 is SGHRS and CDR2 YFSETQ. Deletions cut 0 bases from V and 4 bases from J, with 11 bases between. The DNA for the CDR3 is TGCGCCAGCAGCTTGGGGCCAGCGGCGTACGAGCAGTACTTC. Translated: CASSLGPAAYEQYF.

This chain connects TRBV2 to TRBJ1-5; D is perhaps TRBD1 (5 bases). V was clipped by 5 bases and J by 6 bases, with 17 bases between them. Germline CDR1 and CDR2: SNHLY and FYNNEI. There are 15 residues in the CDR3. In DNA, the CDR3 is TGTGCCAGCAGTTGGACCGGGGGGGGGGGTCAGCCCCAGCATTTT. It specifies CASSWTGGGGQPQHF.

The chain combines TRBV19 with TRBJ1-4; a weak D match, TRBD1 (5 bases). The germline CDR1 and CDR2 sequences are LNHDA and SQIVND (reference sequence). The CDR3 loop spans 14 amino acids. V dropped 5 bases and J dropped 6 bases, with 13 bases sitting between them. DNA for the CDR3: TGTGCCAGTAGTGGTGACAGTCAGTATGAAAAACTGTTTTTT. Its protein product is CASSGDSQYEKLFF.

In this sample, this clonotype turned up many times. The chain carries TRBV6-5 and TRBJ1-3; 7 bases fit TRBD1. V gave up 0 bases and J gave up 10 bases; unmatched junction bases: 6. CDR1 MNHEY and CDR2 SVGAGI come from the germline V gene. This CDR3 region has 14 residues. CDR3 in DNA: TGTGCCAGCAGTTACTCCCGGGACAGCCGAACCATATATTTT. It yields the protein CASSYSRDSRTIYF.

This chain uses TRBV20-1 with TRBJ2-5; D unresolved. V lost 8 bases and J lost 0, with 13 bases in between. The CDR3 covers 13 residues. Germline values: CDR1 DFQATT, CDR2 SNEGSKA (reference sequence). As DNA, the CDR3 is TGCAGTACCTTGGCGGAGCACCAAGAGACCCAGTACTTC. As protein: CSTLAEHQETQYF.

On this clonotype itself: This may be a read error: a much more frequent sequence differs by one nucleotide. The chain uses TRBV6-5 and TRBJ1-5; D is unresolved. CDR1 and CDR2 from the germline V gene are MNHEY and SVGAGI. The CDR3 covers 13 residues. With 6 bases removed from V and 4 bases from J, the gap between germline ends came to 10 bases. The CDR3: CASRDGRNQPQHF. CDR3 nucleotides: TGTGCCAGCAGGGACGGCCGAAATCAGCCCCAGCATTTT.

This clonotype was picked up one time. V and J are TRBV2 and TRBJ1-1; D ambiguous. From germline, CDR1 is SNHLY and CDR2 FYNNEI. The CDR3 runs to 13 residues. V was clipped by 6 bases and J by 0 bases, with 8 bases between them. CDR3 protein: CASRAEVNTEAFF. DNA of the CDR3: TGTGCCAGCAGGGCAGAAGTGAACACTGAAGCTTTCTTT.

This clonotype was observed many times. The rearrangement joins TRBV7-2 to TRBJ1-4, with D possibly being TRBD1 (5 bases). Germline values: CDR1 SGHTA, CDR2 FQGNSA. This CDR3 is built from 16 residues. V was shortened by 4 bases and J by 0 bases, with 12 bases between the two germline ends. The CDR3 reads CASSSQVLSTNEKLFF. The CDR3 DNA sequence: TGTGCCAGCAGCTCACAGGTCCTTTCAACTAATGAAAAACTGTTTTTT.

V is TRBV6-6 and J is TRBJ1-1; D remains ambiguous. This CDR3 region has 15 residues. CDR1 is MNHNY and CDR2 is SVGAGI in the germline V gene (reference sequence). Between the trimmed V and J ends, which lost 0 bases and 4 bases, there was a span of 12 bases. In DNA, the CDR3 is TGTGCCAGCAGTTACTCCGCTCCCCCGGGCACTGAAGCTTTCTTT. Amino acids: CASSYSAPPGTEAFF.

This clonotype was found a few times. This chain's CDR3 is CATLLDRNTEAFF. The CDR3 DNA follows: TGTGCCACTCTGCTAGACAGGAACACTGAAGCTTTCTTT. The V and J genes are TRBV2 and TRBJ1-1; a weak D match, TRBD1 (5 bases). Between the trimmed V and J ends, which lost 10 bases and 1 base, there was a span of 13 bases. In germline, CDR1 is SNHLY, CDR2 FYNNEI. This CDR3 contains 13 residues.

As for this clonotype: At one end, the junction sequence differs from germline, possibly due to a read error. V and J are TRBV15 and TRBJ1-5; D not certain. CDR3 length: 12 amino acids. Germline loops: CDR1 LNHNV, CDR2 YYDKDF (reference sequence). CDR3 coding DNA: TGTGCCACCAGCGCTGCGGGAAGGCCCCGGCATTTT. It specifies CATSAAGRPRHF.

The chain uses TRBV6-1 and TRBJ1-1; TRBD1 is a possible D gene (5 bases). With 6 bases removed from V and 3 bases from J, the gap between germline ends came to 14 bases. Germline CDR1 MNHNS, CDR2 SASEGT. The CDR3 totals 14 residues. Here the CDR3 DNA reads TGTGCCAGCAGCTTCGACGGGGGGGACACTGAAGCTTTCTTT. As protein: CASSFDGGDTEAFF.

There are many counts of this clonotype. V is TRBV5-6 and J is TRBJ2-2; possibly TRBD2 for D (5 bases). Trimming stripped 1 base from V and 3 bases from J, with 7 bases between. The germline gives CDR1 SGHDT, CDR2 YYEEEE. The length of the CDR3 is 14 residues. The CDR3 DNA follows: TGTGCCAGCAGCTTGCAACTAGACACCGGGGAGCTGTTTTTT. It specifies CASSLQLDTGELFF. The full variable domain, rest sourced from reference TRBV5-6 and TRBJ2-2, is DAGVTQSPTHLIKTRGQQVTLRCSPKSGHDTVSWYQQALGQGPQFIFQYYEEEERQRGNFPDRFSGHQFPNYSSELNVNALLLGDSALYLCASSLQLDTGELFFGEGSRLTVL.

The rearrangement links TRBV12-3 or TRBV12-4 to TRBJ1-1; 10 nucleotides agree with TRBD1. V was pared by 6 bases and J by 11 bases, with 6 bases of the junction left unmatched. CDR3 length equals 12 residues. The CDR3 DNA reads TGTGCCAGCAGAGGGGACAGGGGATTGGCTTTCTTT. It codes for CASRGDRGLAFF.

This chain uses TRBV10-3 with TRBJ1-1, with D possibly being TRBD1 (6 bases). Germline-derived CDR1 and CDR2 are ENHRY and SYGVKD. This CDR3 is 15 amino acids long. V dropped 1 base and J dropped 4 bases, with 13 bases sitting between them. The CDR3 DNA is TGTGCCATCAGTGAGTTGAGGGGGAAAGGCACTGAAGCTTTCTTT. Its translation is CAISELRGKGTEAFF.

For this clonotype: Because the CDR3's place on the DNA is in doubt, the DNA is left out and the CDR3 is given as listed by TCRdb. The rearrangement uses TRBV7-9 and TRBJ2-7; TRBD2, the D gene given by the table, was not confirmed from the DNA. The CDR3 is 21 amino acids in total, end residues counted. Germline V gene sequence: CDR1 SEHNR, CDR2 FQNEAQ (reference sequence). CDR3 in amino acids: CASSFYICSARDLERDYEQYF.